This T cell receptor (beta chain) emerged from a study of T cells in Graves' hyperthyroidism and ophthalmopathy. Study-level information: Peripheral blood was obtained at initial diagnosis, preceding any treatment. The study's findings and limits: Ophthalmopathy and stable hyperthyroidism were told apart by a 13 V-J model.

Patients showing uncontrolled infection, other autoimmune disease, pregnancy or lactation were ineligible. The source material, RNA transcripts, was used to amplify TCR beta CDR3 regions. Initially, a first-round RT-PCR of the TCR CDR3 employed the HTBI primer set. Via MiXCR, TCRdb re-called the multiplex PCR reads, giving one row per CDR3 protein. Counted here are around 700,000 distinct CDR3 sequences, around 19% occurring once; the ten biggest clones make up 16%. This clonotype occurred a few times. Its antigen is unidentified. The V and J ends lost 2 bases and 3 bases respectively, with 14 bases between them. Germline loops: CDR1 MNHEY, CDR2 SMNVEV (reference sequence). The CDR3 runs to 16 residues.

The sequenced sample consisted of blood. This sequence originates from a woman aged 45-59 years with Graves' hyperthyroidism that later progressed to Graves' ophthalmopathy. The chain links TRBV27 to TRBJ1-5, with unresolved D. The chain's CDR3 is CASSLALGGLNQPQHF. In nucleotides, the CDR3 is TGTGCCAGCAGTTTAGCGTTGGGCGGACTCAATCAGCCCCAGCATTTT.